The next 5 T cell receptor beta chains were all read from a single sample in a study of cytomegalovirus exposure and HLA in healthy donors. Profiled with immunoSEQ multiplex PCR; TCRdb holds only in-frame clones, not every one. The sample holds around 120,000 clones, 88% seen once. Sequencing used PBMCs. Receptors originate from a young woman in good health and CMV-seropositive.

In this sample, this clone turned up a few times. V and J are TRBV7-9 and TRBJ2-7; 8 nucleotides agree with TRBD1. The J segment lost 3 bases and the V segment lost 1 base, leaving 2 bases of the junction unmatched. Germline assignment: CDR1 SEHNR and CDR2 FQNEAQ (reference sequence). The CDR3 contains 14 residues. CDR3 sequence (DNA): TGTGCCAGCAGCTTAGAGGGGACAGGCTACGAGCAGTACTTC. It yields the protein CASSLEGTGYEQYF.

The CDR3 protein is CASGPGATYNEQFF. Written as DNA, the CDR3 is TGCGCCAGCGGCCCTGGTGCCACCTACAATGAGCAGTTCTTC. This rearrangement joins TRBV5-1 to TRBJ2-1; D is uncertain. CDR1 is SGHRS and CDR2 is YFSETQ in the germline V gene. The CDR3 is 14 amino acids. Trimming took off 7 bases at V and 2 bases at J, with 13 bases between the two ends.

The V and J genes are TRBV5-4 and TRBJ1-1; 8 nucleotides line up with TRBD1. CDR1 and CDR2 (germline): SGHNT, YYREEE (reference sequence). The CDR3 is made up of 13 amino acids. Trimming at V came to 5 bases and at J to 7 bases, leaving 7 bases not matched to a gene. The CDR3 DNA reads as TGTGCCAGCAGATCTAGCGGGACAGGTGAAGCTTTCTTT. Translation: CASRSSGTGEAFF.

This chain uses TRBV19 with TRBJ1-5; a possible D gene is TRBD1 (5 bases). Germline V CDR1 and CDR2: LNHDA, SQIVND (reference sequence). V shed 4 bases and J shed 0 bases, with 7 bases lying between them. There are 14 residues in the CDR3. For the CDR3, the DNA is TGTGCCAGTAGTAGGACATTTAGCAATCAGCCCCAGCATTTT. The encoded protein is CASSRTFSNQPQHF.

The chain links TRBV29-1 to TRBJ1-1; D unclear. The germline V gene has CDR1 SQVTM and CDR2 ANQGSEA. This CDR3 region has 12 residues. The CDR3 DNA sequence: TGCAGTGGGGAGGTTCCGGGCACTGAAGCTTTCTTT. This encodes CSGEVPGTEAFF.